This T cell receptor (beta chain) stems from a study of lymphopenia after photon versus proton radiotherapy. The study, taken as a whole, reports: Only patients who died were analyzed for survival; proton advantage is unproven. Larger post-nadir TCR diversity loss correlated inversely with survival in deceased patients. After lymphocyte nadir, photon-treated repertoires showed oligoclonal expansion, especially CD8+ Temra. Relative stability marked proton patients; photon patients lost diversity and naive cells.

Per germline, CDR1 LNHDA and CDR2 SQIVND (reference sequence). Trimming left V 5 bases short and J 2 bases short, with 18 bases between. This CDR3 is 16 amino acids long. With regard to this clone: Its antigen is still unknown.

Sequencing was performed with immunoSEQ multiplex PCR; in TCRdb, only in-frame clones are kept and a portion is missing. The sample carries around 160,000 clones, 80% to 90% recorded once. Sequences were derived from peripheral blood, sampled from a patient treated with photon-based radiotherapy. The TCR comes from a man in his forties or fifties with gastric cancer. The gene calls are TRBV19 and TRBJ1-1; D may be TRBD1 (5 bases). In nucleotides, the CDR3 is TGTGCCAGTAGTCCCCAACGCAGGGTCCTCAACACTGAAGCTTTCTTT. Its translation: CASSPQRRVLNTEAFF.